Listed here are 29 T cell receptor beta chains from one sample, sequenced in a study of CD8+CD57+ T cells in acquired aplastic anemia. Genomic DNA, the template, was used for profiling of the TCR beta VDJ and CDR3. TCRdb itself ran the reads through MiXCR, one entry per CDR3 protein. The table shows more than 95,000 distinct CDR3 sequences, with almost 40% occurring only once. Patients picked for sequencing had shown CD8+CD57+ cell expansion detected by flow cytometry. The sample comprised sorted CD4+, CD8+, or CD8+CD57+ T cells (not recorded which) from PBMCs. These receptors all stem from a human donor with aplastic anemia.

As for this clonotype: Just one base apart from a much larger clone, this may be a read error. Since the CDR3 does not end with the conserved phenylalanine or tryptophan, this likely comes from a read error. V usage is TRBV6-1 and J usage is TRBJ2-5; D call uncertain. The CDR3 totals 11 residues. CDR1 and CDR2 from the germline V gene are MNHNS and SASEGT. V shed 2 bases and J shed 6 bases, with 4 bases lying between them. In DNA, the CDR3 is TGTGCCAGCAGTGAATCGAAGACCCAGTACTCC. Its translation: CASSESKTQYS.

This clonotype was recorded at least ten times. The J gene is TRBJ2-3, the V gene TRBV29-1; unclear D gene. V was pared by 6 bases and J by 3 bases, with 13 bases between. Germline CDR1 reads SQVTM; CDR2 reads ANQGSEA. CDR3 length: 13 residues. CDR3 sequence reads: CSVCRVGTDTQYF. CDR3 nucleotide sequence: TGCAGCGTATGTAGGGTGGGGACAGATACGCAGTATTTT.

This clonotype was seen a few times. The chain employs TRBV7-3 and TRBJ2-1; TRBD2 aligns across 7 bases. The germline CDR1 and CDR2 sequences are SGHTA and FQGTGA. This CDR3 is built from 13 residues. After removal of 5 bases from V and 9 bases from J, the junction contained 7 bases not matched to a gene. The CDR3 loop reads CASSITSVAEQFF. The CDR3 nucleotides are TGTGCCAGCAGCATCACTAGCGTTGCTGAGCAGTTCTTC.

This clonotype was found many times. J is TRBJ2-7 and V is TRBV6-1; possible D gene TRBD2, 6 bases. Germline loops: CDR1 MNHNS, CDR2 SASEGT. This CDR3 has 14 amino acids. V was clipped by 3 bases and J by 0 bases, with 9 bases between them. The CDR3, as DNA: TGTGCCAGCAGTGAGGCGGGGCACTCCTACGAGCAGTACTTC. Its protein is CASSEAGHSYEQYF.

This clonotype showed up just a few times. The chain uses TRBV6-2 or TRBV6-3 and TRBJ2-3; TRBD1 matches at 10 bases. Trimming cost V 9 bases and J 3 bases; bases outside gene matches: 9. Germline V gives CDR1 MNHEY, CDR2 SVGEGT. The CDR3 loop spans 15 amino acids. The CDR3 sequence: CASHNRQGATDTQYF. The CDR3 nucleotides are TGTGCCAGTCATAACCGACAGGGGGCAACAGATACGCAGTATTTT.

This clonotype was counted many times. The gene calls are TRBV15 and TRBJ1-2; D perhaps matches TRBD1 (5 bases). This CDR3 comprises 15 residues. Germline values: CDR1 LNHNV, CDR2 YYDKDF (reference sequence). The V end lost 0 bases, the J end lost 1 base, and 9 bases lay between the germline ends. The CDR3 protein is CATSRDYDSNYGYTF. Written as DNA, the CDR3 is TGTGCCACCAGCAGAGATTATGACAGTAACTATGGCTACACCTTC.

This clonotype was seen many times. This chain links TRBV5-6 with TRBJ1-2, with no clear D. CDR3 length: 18 amino acids. Deletions cut 0 bases from V and 1 base from J, with 19 bases between. Germline V CDR1 and CDR2: SGHDT, YYEEEE. CDR3 in amino acids: CASSLAREDLPLNYGYTF. CDR3 DNA: TGTGCCAGCAGCTTGGCCAGAGAGGACTTACCCCTTAACTATGGCTACACCTTC.

The V and J genes are TRBV4-3 and TRBJ2-3, with D hard to call. The V end was cut by 4 bases, the J end by 4 bases, with 15 bases between. Per germline, CDR1 LGHNA and CDR2 YSLEER. The CDR3 sequence is 15 residues long. The CDR3 loop reads CASSLRVSLADTQYF. CDR3 coding DNA: TGCGCCAGCAGCCTCCGAGTCTCTCTAGCAGATACGCAGTATTTT.

This clonotype came up a few times. The chain carries TRBV3-1 and TRBJ1-2; TRBD1 matches at 9 bases. Germline V gives CDR1 LGHDT, CDR2 YNNKEL (reference sequence). The ends lost 0 bases at V and 8 bases at J; junction bases unmatched: 10. The CDR3 consists of 16 residues. CDR3 residues: CASSQDLRTGVGGYTF. The CDR3 region has the DNA TGTGCCAGCAGCCAAGATCTAAGGACAGGGGTGGGCGGCTACACCTTC.

The count of this clonotype is one. The CDR3 does not end in the conserved phenylalanine or tryptophan, so this is likely a read error. Because the CDR3's place on the DNA is in doubt, the DNA is left out and the CDR3 is given as listed by TCRdb. V is TRBV2 and J is TRBJ2-6; the D call of TRBD2 is as the table states it, not checked on the DNA. Germline V gene lookup returns CDR1 SNHLY and CDR2 FYNNEI. The CDR3 has 15 residues if both end residues are counted. This chain's CDR3 is CASTGRASGANVLKI.

There are many counts of this clonotype. The gene calls are TRBV19 and TRBJ1-5; possibly TRBD1 for D (5 bases). The CDR3 is made up of 15 amino acids. Deletions cut 3 bases from V and 0 bases from J, with 9 bases between. CDR1 LNHDA and CDR2 SQIVND come from the germline V gene (reference sequence). Here the CDR3 reads CASSMTVNSNQPQHF. The CDR3 region has the DNA TGTGCCAGTAGTATGACAGTGAATAGCAATCAGCCCCAGCATTTT.

This clonotype was found a few times. The CDR3 protein is CASSDQTGGNYGYTF. In DNA form, the CDR3 reads TGTGCCAGCAGTGACCAGACAGGGGGCAACTATGGCTACACCTTC. This rearrangement joins TRBV25-1 to TRBJ1-2; 10 bases are shared with TRBD1. The trim removed 3 bases at V and 2 bases at J, leaving 3 bases unmatched. The CDR3 has 15 residues. Germline assignment: CDR1 MGHDK and CDR2 SYGVNS.

This rearrangement joins TRBV2 to TRBJ2-1; 10 nucleotides agree with TRBD1. The germline gives CDR1 SNHLY, CDR2 FYNNEI. The CDR3 loop spans 14 amino acids. The V and J ends lost 6 bases and 7 bases, in that order; junction bases with no gene match: 6. The CDR3 DNA is TGTGCCAGCAGCTTAGAGGACAGGGGGAATGAGCAGTTCTTC. Its translation: CASSLEDRGNEQFF.

This clonotype was counted many times. The J gene is TRBJ1-1, the V gene TRBV20-1; 7 bases line up with TRBD1. Germline CDR1 is DFQATT and CDR2 is SNEGSKA (reference sequence). The CDR3 length is 14 residues. Germline trimming cut 5 bases from V and 2 bases from J; bases unmatched to any gene: 8. This chain's CDR3 is CSAGDTGANTEAFF. CDR3 DNA: TGCAGTGCTGGGGACACAGGGGCTAACACTGAAGCTTTCTTT.

The chain links TRBV2 to TRBJ1-1; TRBD1 aligns across 7 bases. This CDR3 has 15 residues. The junction had 8 bases not matched to a gene; V was cut back by 6 bases and J by 1 base. Looked up from germline, CDR1 is SNHLY and CDR2 is FYNNEI. The DNA for the CDR3 is TGTGCCAGCAGACGTCAAGGACAGGCGAACACTGAAGCTTTCTTT. It specifies CASRRQGQANTEAFF.

The chain uses TRBV20-1 and TRBJ2-3; 8 bases match TRBD1. The CDR3 is 15 residues long. The germline V gene has CDR1 DFQATT and CDR2 SNEGSKA (reference sequence). J lost 4 bases, V lost 3 bases, and 9 bases had no gene match. The CDR3: CSASLDRAWADTQYF. The CDR3 DNA is TGCAGTGCTAGTTTGGACAGGGCTTGGGCAGATACGCAGTATTTT.

This clonotype was seen ten or more times. CDR3: CASSVERGWSDTQYF. CDR3 nucleotide sequence: TGTGCCAGCAGCGTAGAAAGAGGGTGGAGTGATACGCAGTATTTT. The rearrangement uses TRBV9 and TRBJ2-3; D might be TRBD2 (5 bases). Between the trimmed V and J ends, which lost 0 bases and 6 bases, there was a span of 14 bases. The germline gives CDR1 SGDLS, CDR2 YYNGEE. The CDR3 spans 15 residues.

The sample holds many counts of this clonotype. This chain joins TRBV4-1 and TRBJ1-6; 7 nucleotides agree with TRBD1. This CDR3 is built from 14 residues. Germline loops: CDR1 MGHRA, CDR2 YSYEKL. J lost 14 bases, V lost 3 bases, and 10 bases had no gene match. The CDR3 region is CASSQRQGEGSLHF. The CDR3, as DNA: TGCGCCAGCAGCCAGAGGCAGGGGGAAGGGTCCCTCCACTTT.

This clonotype was counted many times. The chain carries TRBV7-9 and TRBJ2-2; D ambiguous. There are 12 residues in the CDR3. Trimming stripped 1 base from V and 6 bases from J, with 3 bases between. Germline lookup yields CDR1 SEHNR and CDR2 FQNEAQ (reference sequence). The CDR3 bases are TGTGCCAGCAGCTTAGAACCCGGGGAGCTGTTTTTT. As protein: CASSLEPGELFF.

Only a few counts were recorded for this clonotype. The gene calls are TRBV6-2 or TRBV6-3 and TRBJ1-1; D might be TRBD1 (6 bases). Trimming pared 2 bases from V and 0 bases from J, leaving 13 bases between. This CDR3 has 16 residues. Germline CDR1 reads MNHEY; CDR2 reads SVGEGT. CDR3 amino acids: CASSYLFGQMNTEAFF. The CDR3 nucleotides are TGTGCCAGCAGTTACCTATTCGGACAGATGAACACTGAAGCTTTCTTT.

This clonotype was seen repeatedly, ten times or more. V gene TRBV28 combines with J gene TRBJ1-5; D possibly corresponds to TRBD1 (5 bases). The CDR3 consists of 15 residues. The V gene lost 7 bases and the J gene lost 3 bases, with 16 bases spanning the gap. Per the germline V gene, CDR1 is MDHEN and CDR2 is SYDVKM. CDR3 coding DNA: TGTGCCAGCAAACAGCCGGGACGGTTCAATCAGCCCCAGCATTTT. Translated: CASKQPGRFNQPQHF.

The V gene is TRBV25-1, the J gene TRBJ2-7; 9 nucleotides match TRBD2. Trimming cost V 9 bases and J 2 bases; bases outside gene matches: 8. The CDR3 runs to 14 residues. Germline V gene data show CDR1 as MGHDK and CDR2 as SYGVNS. CDR3 residues: CASSRIAGAYEQYV. CDR3 coding DNA: TGTGCCAGTTCACGGATAGCGGGGGCCTACGAGCAGTACGTC.

This clonotype has ten or more counts. The chain has TRBV5-5 and TRBJ2-2, with D perhaps given as TRBD1 or TRBD2 (5 bases each). Germline CDR1 is SGHKS and CDR2 is YYEKEE (reference sequence). The V gene lost 0 bases and the J gene lost 11 bases, with 11 bases spanning the gap. There are 13 residues in the CDR3. As DNA, the CDR3 is TGTGCCAGCAGCTTGGAATACGGGGCTGAGCTGTTTTTT. It specifies CASSLEYGAELFF.

This clonotype was observed a few times. A read error may explain this, as a much larger clone is one base away. The gene calls are TRBV2 and TRBJ1-5, with D tentatively TRBD1 (5 bases). The CDR3 has 15 residues. Germline values: CDR1 SNHLY, CDR2 FYNNEI. V was clipped by 5 bases and J by 2 bases, with 13 bases between them. The CDR3, as DNA: TGTGCCAGCAGTACTACAGGTAACGGCAATCAGCCCCAGCATTTT. Protein: CASSTTGNGNQPQHF.

This clonotype was seen at least ten times. V usage is TRBV7-8 and J usage is TRBJ1-5, with unresolved D. This CDR3 has 15 residues. V was pared by 0 bases and J by 4 bases, with 10 bases between. Germline values: CDR1 SGHVS, CDR2 FQNEAQ. CDR3 coding DNA: TGTGCCAGCAGCTTAGCGTCGAGGAAAAATCAGCCCCAGCATTTT. This translates into CASSLASRKNQPQHF.

This clonotype was found many times. The gene calls are TRBV6-1 and TRBJ1-5; 8 positions agree with TRBD1. The CDR3 has 18 amino acids. The germline V gene encodes CDR1 MNHNS and CDR2 SASEGT. V gave up 7 bases and J gave up 3 bases; unmatched junction bases: 17. DNA for the CDR3: TGTGCCAGCACCTCCAACGGGGGCAGGGGGCTCCTCAATCAGCCCCAGCATTTT. This translates into CASTSNGGRGLLNQPQHF.

Details on this clonotype: Sequence at one end of the junction differs from germline and may be a read error. The CDR3 nucleotides are TGTGCCACCAGTGACACGCCGGGACAGGGGGCCCGCACCGGGGAGCTGTTTTTT. Its protein product is CATSDTPGQGARTGELFF. The rearrangement links TRBV10-3 to TRBJ2-2; 12 bases match TRBD1. This CDR3 is 18 amino acids long. CDR1 and CDR2 (germline): ENHRY, SYGVKD.

Many counts were recorded for this clonotype. The chain employs TRBV14 and TRBJ1-1; TRBD1 is a possible D gene (6 bases). The CDR3 is made up of 16 amino acids. Trimming took off 4 bases at V and 5 bases at J, with 20 bases between the two ends. Germline loops: CDR1 SGHDN, CDR2 FVKESK. CDR3 in DNA: TGTGCCAGCAGCCCTGTGGGAGGGGGGGCGCAGACTGAAGCTTTCTTT. Its translation: CASSPVGGGAQTEAFF.

This clonotype was seen ten or more times. CDR3 sequence (DNA): TGTGCCAGCAGCCAGCCGGGAAACTCCTACGAGCAGTACTTC. Protein product: CASSQPGNSYEQYF. The V and J genes are TRBV5-4 and TRBJ2-7, with a weak D call TRBD2 (5 bases). The V end lost 4 bases, the J end lost 0 bases, and 11 bases lay between the germline ends. Germline V CDR1 and CDR2: SGHNT, YYREEE (reference sequence). The CDR3 is 14 residues long.